The T cell receptor beta chain described here comes from a study of OX40 agonist ivuxolimab in advanced cancers. TCRdb's copy holds only in-frame clones and misses some; the assay was immunoSEQ multiplex PCR. Of tens of thousands of clones listed, roughly 78% are singletons. On this clone: Its antigen is not identified.

This CDR3 comprises 14 residues. Germline CDR1 SGHDN, CDR2 FVKESK. V gave up 2 bases and J gave up 3 bases, with 10 bases separating them. Study-level points and caveats: Antigen targets of the expanded peripheral T cells went undetermined. Partial responders dosed at 0.1-3.0 mg/kg displayed clonal expansion ranking among the lowest. Normalized T-cell clonal expansion was also low in a subset of nonresponders.

The rearrangement links TRBV14 to TRBJ1-2; possible D gene TRBD1, 5 bases. The source is an adult with an advanced solid tumor such as melanoma, head and neck, liver or kidney cancer. Material: CD4+ or CD8+ T cells sorted from blood, obtained in a trial of the OX40 agonist ivuxolimab. The CDR3 region has the DNA TGTGCCAGCAGCCAAATACAGGTTTACTATGGCTACACCTTC. Residues: CASSQIQVYYGYTF.